The T cell receptor beta chain under discussion was sequenced for a study of vaccination effects on CD4 cells after COVID-19. In the ViraFEST assay, antigen-specific CD4+ clonotypes were identified by expansion after peptide-pool stimulation. Investigators separated out CD4+ T cells once around 9 days of culture had passed. Nucleocapsid antibodies were negative in the vaccine recipients, who had never had SARS-CoV-2 infection. The germline gives CDR1 SGHAT, CDR2 FQNNGV. V gave up 6 bases and J gave up 2 bases; unmatched junction bases: 4. The CDR3 covers 13 residues. Profiling relied on immunoSEQ multiplex PCR, and the TCRdb table lists in-frame clones only, not all of them. The table has around 63,000 clones, over 70% seen once. Worth noting for this clone: Its antigen is unidentified.

The V gene is TRBV11-2, the J gene TRBJ2-7; 7 bases are a match to TRBD1. The sample in question was CD4+ T cells from PBMCs cultured with HCoV-OC43 spike peptides, obtained before COVID-19 vaccination. Regarding subset: HCoV-OC43 spike overlapping peptide pool stimulation. The TCR originated in a human donor who received a COVID-19 vaccine. The CDR3 protein is CASRRQGTYEQYV. The CDR3, as DNA: TGTGCCAGCAGACGACAGGGTACCTACGAGCAGTACGTC.